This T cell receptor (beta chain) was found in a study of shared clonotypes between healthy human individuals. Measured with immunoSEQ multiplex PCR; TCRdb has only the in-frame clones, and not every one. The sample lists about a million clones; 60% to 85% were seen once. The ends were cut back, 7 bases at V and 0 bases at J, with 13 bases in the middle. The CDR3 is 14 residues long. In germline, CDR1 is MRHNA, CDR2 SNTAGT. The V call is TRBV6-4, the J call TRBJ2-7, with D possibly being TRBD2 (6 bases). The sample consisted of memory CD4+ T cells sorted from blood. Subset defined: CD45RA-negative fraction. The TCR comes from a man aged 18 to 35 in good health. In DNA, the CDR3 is TGTGCCAGCACCGAGGAGGGAAGCTCCTACGAGCAGTACTTC. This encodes CASTEEGSSYEQYF.